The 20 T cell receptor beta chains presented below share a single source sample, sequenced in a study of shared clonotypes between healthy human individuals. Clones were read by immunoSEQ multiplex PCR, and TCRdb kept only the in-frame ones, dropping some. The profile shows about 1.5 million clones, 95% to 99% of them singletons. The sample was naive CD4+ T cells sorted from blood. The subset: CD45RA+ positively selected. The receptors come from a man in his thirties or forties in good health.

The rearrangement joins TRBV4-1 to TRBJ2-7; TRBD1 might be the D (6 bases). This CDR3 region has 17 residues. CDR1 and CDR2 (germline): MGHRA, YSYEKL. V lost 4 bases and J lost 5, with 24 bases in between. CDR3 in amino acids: CASSPGALRPWGHEQYF. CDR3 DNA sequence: TGCGCCAGCAGCCCCGGGGCTCTGCGGCCTTGGGGGCACGAGCAGTACTTC.

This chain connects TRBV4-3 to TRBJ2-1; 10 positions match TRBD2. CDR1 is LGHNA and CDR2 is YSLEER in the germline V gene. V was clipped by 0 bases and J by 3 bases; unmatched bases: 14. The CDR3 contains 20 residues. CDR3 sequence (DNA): TGCGCCAGCAGCCAAGAAGGGGGACTAGCGAAAAATTACCGCTACAATGAGCAGTTCTTC. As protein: CASSQEGGLAKNYRYNEQFF.

CDR3 sequence: CASKQQGYTGELFF. The CDR3 bases are TGTGCCAGCAAACAACAGGGTTACACCGGGGAGCTGTTTTTT. V gene TRBV7-9 combines with J gene TRBJ2-2, with D possibly being TRBD1 (6 bases). In germline, CDR1 is SEHNR, CDR2 FQNEAQ (reference sequence). Trimming took 7 bases from V and 3 from J, leaving 12 bases between them. The CDR3 is 14 amino acids.

The CDR3 loop is CASSQQGTRDEQYF. The CDR3 DNA reads TGTGCCAGCAGCCAACAGGGGACGCGCGACGAGCAGTACTTC. The chain carries TRBV14 and TRBJ2-7; weak D call: TRBD1 (6 bases). Germline lookup yields CDR1 SGHDN and CDR2 FVKESK. The CDR3 has 14 residues. V lost 2 bases to trimming and J lost 5 bases, with 13 bases between them.

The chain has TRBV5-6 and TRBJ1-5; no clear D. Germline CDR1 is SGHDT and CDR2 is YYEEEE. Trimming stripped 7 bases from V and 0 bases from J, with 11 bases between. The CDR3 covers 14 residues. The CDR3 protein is CASASRYSNQPQHF. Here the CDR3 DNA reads TGTGCCAGCGCGAGCCGGTATAGCAATCAGCCCCAGCATTTT.

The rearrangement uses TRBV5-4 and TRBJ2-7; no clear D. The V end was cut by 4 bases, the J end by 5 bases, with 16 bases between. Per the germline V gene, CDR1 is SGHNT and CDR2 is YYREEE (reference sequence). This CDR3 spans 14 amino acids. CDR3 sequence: CASSPWSREDEQYF. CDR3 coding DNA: TGTGCCAGCAGCCCGTGGTCGCGCGAGGACGAGCAGTACTTC.

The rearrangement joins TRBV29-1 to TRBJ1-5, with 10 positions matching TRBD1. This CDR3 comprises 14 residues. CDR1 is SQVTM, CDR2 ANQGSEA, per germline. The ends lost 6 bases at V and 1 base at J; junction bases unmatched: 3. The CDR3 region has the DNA TGCAGCGTCGGACAGGGGGGAAGCAATCAGCCCCAGCATTTT. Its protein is CSVGQGGSNQPQHF.

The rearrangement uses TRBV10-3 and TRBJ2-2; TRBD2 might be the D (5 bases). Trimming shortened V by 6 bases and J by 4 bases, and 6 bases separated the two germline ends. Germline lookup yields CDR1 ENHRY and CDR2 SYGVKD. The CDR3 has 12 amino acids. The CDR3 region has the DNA TGTGCCATCAGGGACTTCACCGGGGAGCTGTTTTTT. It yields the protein CAIRDFTGELFF.

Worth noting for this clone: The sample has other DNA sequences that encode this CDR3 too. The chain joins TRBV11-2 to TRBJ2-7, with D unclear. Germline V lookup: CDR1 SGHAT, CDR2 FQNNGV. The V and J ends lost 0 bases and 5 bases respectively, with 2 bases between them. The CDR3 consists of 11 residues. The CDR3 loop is CASSLDHEQYF. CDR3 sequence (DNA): TGTGCCAGCAGCTTAGACCACGAGCAGTACTTC.

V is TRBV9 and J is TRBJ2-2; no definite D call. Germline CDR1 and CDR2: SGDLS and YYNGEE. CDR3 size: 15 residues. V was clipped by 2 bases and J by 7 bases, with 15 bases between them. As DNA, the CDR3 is TGTGCCAGCAGCGTTGTACCCGTTAGCTTCGGGGAGCTGTTTTTT. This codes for CASSVVPVSFGELFF.

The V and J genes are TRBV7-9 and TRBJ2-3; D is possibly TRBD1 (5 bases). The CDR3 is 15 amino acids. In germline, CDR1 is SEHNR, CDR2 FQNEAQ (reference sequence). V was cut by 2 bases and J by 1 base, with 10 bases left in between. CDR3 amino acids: CASSLRGFGTDTQYF. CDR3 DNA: TGTGCCAGCAGCTTAAGGGGTTTCGGCACAGATACGCAGTATTTT.

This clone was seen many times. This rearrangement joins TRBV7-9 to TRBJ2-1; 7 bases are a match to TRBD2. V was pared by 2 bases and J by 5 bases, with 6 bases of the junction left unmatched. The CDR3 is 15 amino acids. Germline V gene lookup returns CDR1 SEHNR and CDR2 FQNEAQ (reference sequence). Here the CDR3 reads CASSLYLAGNNEQFF. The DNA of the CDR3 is TGTGCCAGCAGCTTATACTTAGCGGGTAACAATGAGCAGTTCTTC.

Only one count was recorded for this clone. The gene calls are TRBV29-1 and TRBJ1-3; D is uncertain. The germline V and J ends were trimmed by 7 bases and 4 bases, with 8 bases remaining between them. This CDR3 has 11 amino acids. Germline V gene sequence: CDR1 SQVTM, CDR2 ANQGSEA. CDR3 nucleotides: TGCAGCGGCGACACAGGAAACACCATATATTTT. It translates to CSGDTGNTIYF. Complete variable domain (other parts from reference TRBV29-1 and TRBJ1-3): SAVISQKPSRDICQRGTSLTIQCQVDSQVTMMFWYRQQPGQSLTLIATANQGSEATYESGFVIDKFPISRPNLTFSTLTVSNMSPEDSSIYLCSGDTGNTIYFGEGSWLTVV.

As DNA, the CDR3 is TGTGCCAGTAGTAGCAGTACCACAGATACGCAGTATTTT. Translating it yields CASSSSTTDTQYF. The chain has TRBV19 and TRBJ2-3; D is undetermined. Germline lookup yields CDR1 LNHDA and CDR2 SQIVND (reference sequence). The CDR3 is 13 amino acids. Between the trimmed V and J ends, which lost 4 bases and 2 bases, there was a span of 7 bases.

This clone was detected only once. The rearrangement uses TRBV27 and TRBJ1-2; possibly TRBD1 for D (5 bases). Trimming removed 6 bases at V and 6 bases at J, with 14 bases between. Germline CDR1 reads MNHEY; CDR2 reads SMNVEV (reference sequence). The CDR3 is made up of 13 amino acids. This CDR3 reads CASRGAGTHGYTF. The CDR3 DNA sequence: TGTGCCAGCAGAGGTGCTGGGACGCATGGCTACACCTTC.

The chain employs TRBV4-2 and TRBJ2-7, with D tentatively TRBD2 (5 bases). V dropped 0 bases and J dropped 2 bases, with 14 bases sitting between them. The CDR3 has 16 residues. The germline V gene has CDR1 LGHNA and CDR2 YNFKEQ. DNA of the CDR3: TGTGCCAGCAGCCAAGATTGGCGGAGGCCACCCTACGAGCAGTACTTC. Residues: CASSQDWRRPPYEQYF.

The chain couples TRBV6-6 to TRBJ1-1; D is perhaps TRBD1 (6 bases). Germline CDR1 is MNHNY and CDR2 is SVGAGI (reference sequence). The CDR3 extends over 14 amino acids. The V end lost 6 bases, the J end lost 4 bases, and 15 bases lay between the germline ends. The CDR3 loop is CASSRDRLLTEAFF. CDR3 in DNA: TGTGCCAGCAGCCGAGACAGGTTGCTCACTGAAGCTTTCTTT.

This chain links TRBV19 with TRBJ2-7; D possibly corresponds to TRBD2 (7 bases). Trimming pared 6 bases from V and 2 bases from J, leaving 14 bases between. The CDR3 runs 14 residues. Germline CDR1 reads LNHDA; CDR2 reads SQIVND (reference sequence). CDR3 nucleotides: TGTGCCAGTAGAGCGAGCGGGACAACCTACGAGCAGTACTTC. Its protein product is CASRASGTTYEQYF.

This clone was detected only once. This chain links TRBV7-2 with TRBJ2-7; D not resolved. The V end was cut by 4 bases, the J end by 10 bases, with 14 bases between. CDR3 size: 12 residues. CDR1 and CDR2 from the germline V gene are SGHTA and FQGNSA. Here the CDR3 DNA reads TGTGCCAGCAGCTCCCCGAACCATATACAGTACTTC. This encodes CASSSPNHIQYF. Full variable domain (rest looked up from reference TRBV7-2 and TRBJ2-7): GAGVSQSPSNKVTEKGKDVELRCDPISGHTALYWYRQSLGQGLEFLIYFQGNSAPDKSGLPSDRFSAERTGGSVSTLTIQRTQQEDSAVYLCASSSPNHIQYFGPGTRLTVT.

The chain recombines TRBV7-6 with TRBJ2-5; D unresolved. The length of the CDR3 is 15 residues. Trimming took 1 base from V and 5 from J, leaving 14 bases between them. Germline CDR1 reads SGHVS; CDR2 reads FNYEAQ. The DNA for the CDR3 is TGTGCCAGCAGCTTAGTGTTCGCTGTGGCTGAGACCCAGTACTTC. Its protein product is CASSLVFAVAETQYF.